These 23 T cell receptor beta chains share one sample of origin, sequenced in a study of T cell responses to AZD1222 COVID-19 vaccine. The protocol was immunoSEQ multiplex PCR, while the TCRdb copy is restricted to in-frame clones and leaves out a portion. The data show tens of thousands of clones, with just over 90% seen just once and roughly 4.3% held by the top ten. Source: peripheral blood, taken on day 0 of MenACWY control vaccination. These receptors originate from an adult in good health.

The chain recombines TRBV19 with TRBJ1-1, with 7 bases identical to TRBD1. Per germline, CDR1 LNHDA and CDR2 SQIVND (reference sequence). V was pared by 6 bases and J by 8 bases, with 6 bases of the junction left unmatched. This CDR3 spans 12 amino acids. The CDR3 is CASRGDRVEAFF. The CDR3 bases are TGTGCCAGTAGGGGAGACAGGGTAGAAGCTTTCTTT. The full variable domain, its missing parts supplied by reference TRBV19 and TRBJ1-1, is DGGITQSPKYLFRKEGQNVTLSCEQNLNHDAMYWYRQDPGQGLRLIYYSQIVNDFQKGDIAEGYSVSREKKESFPLTVTSAQKNPTAFYLCASRGDRVEAFFGQGTRLTVV.

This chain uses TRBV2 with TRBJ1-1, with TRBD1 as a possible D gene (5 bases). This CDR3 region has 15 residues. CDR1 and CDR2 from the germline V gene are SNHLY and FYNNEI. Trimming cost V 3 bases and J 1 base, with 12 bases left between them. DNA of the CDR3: TGTGCCAGCAGTGATCAGGGTGGAGGGAACACTGAAGCTTTCTTT. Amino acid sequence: CASSDQGGGNTEAFF.

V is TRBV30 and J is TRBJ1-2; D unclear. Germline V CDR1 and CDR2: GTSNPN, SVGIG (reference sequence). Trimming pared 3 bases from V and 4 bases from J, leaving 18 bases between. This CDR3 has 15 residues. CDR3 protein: CAWSAPTGISYGYTF. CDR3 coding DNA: TGTGCCTGGAGCGCCCCCACGGGCATAAGCTATGGCTACACCTTC.

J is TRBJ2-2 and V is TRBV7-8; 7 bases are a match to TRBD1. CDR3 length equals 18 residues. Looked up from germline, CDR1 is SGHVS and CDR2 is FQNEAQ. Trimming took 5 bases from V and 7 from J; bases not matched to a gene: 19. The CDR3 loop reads CASSEKPSSAGGIGELFF. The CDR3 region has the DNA TGTGCCAGCAGCGAAAAACCCTCCTCTGCAGGGGGAATCGGGGAGCTGTTTTTT.

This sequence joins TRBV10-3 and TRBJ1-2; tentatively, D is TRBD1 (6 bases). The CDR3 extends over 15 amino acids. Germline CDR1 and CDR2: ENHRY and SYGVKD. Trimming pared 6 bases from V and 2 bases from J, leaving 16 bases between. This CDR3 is CAIREGLGGNYGYTF. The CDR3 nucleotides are TGTGCCATCAGGGAGGGACTGGGGGGCAACTATGGCTACACCTTC.

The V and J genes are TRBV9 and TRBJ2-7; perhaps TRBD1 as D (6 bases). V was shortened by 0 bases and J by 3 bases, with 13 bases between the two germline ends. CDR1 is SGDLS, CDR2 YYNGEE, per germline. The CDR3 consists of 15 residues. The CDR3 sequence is CASSVGTVTYYEQYF. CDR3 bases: TGTGCCAGCAGCGTAGGGACAGTGACCTACTACGAGCAGTACTTC.

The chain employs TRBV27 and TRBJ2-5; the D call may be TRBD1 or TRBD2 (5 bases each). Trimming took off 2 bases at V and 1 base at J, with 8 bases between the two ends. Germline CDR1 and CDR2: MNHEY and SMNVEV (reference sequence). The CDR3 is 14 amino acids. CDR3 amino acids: CASSLGGSQETQYF. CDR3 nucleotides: TGTGCCAGCAGTTTAGGGGGATCCCAAGAGACCCAGTACTTC.

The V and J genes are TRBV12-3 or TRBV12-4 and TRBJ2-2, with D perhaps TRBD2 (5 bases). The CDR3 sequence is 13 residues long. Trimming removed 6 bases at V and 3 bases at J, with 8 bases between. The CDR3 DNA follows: TGTGCCAGCAGCCTAGCCCACACCGGGGAGCTGTTTTTT. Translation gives CASSLAHTGELFF.

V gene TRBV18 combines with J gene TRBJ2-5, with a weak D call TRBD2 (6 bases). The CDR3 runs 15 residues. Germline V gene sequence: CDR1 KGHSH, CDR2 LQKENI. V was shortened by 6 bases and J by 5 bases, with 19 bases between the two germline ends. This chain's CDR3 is CASSPSGGKKETQYF. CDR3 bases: TGTGCCAGCTCCCCAAGTGGGGGGAAAAAGGAGACCCAGTACTTC.

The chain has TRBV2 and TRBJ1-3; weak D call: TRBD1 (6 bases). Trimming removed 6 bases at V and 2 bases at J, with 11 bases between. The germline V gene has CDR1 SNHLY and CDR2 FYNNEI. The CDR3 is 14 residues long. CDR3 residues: CASRPPGAGNTIYF. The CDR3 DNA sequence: TGTGCCAGCAGGCCCCCAGGGGCTGGAAACACCATATATTTT. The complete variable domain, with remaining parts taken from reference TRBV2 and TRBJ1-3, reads EPEVTQTPSHQVTQMGQEVILRCVPISNHLYFYWYRQILGQKVEFLVSFYNNEISEKSEIFDDQFSVERPDGSNFTLKIRSTKLEDSAMYFCASRPPGAGNTIYFGEGSWLTVV.

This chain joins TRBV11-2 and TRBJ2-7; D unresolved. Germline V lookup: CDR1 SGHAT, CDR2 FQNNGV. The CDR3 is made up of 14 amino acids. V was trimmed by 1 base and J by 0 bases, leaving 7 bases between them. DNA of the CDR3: TGTGCCAGCAGCTTAGCCAGGAGCTCCTACGAGCAGTACTTC. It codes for CASSLARSSYEQYF.

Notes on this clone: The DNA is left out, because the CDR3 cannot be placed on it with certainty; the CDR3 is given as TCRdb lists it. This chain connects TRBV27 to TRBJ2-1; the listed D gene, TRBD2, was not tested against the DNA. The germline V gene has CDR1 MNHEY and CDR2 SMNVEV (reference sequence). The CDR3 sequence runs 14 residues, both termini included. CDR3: CASSTSTSSNEQFF.

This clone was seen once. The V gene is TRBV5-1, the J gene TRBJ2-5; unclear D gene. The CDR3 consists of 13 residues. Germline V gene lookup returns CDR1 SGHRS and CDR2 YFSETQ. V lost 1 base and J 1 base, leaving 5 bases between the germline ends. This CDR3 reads CASSLNTQETQYF. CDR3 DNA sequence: TGCGCCAGCAGCTTGAACACCCAAGAGACCCAGTACTTC. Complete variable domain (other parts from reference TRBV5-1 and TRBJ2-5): KAGVTQTPRYLIKTRGQQVTLSCSPISGHRSVSWYQQTPGQGLQFLFEYFSETQRNKGNFPGRFSGRQFSNSRSEMNVSTLELGDSALYLCASSLNTQETQYFGPGTRLLVL.

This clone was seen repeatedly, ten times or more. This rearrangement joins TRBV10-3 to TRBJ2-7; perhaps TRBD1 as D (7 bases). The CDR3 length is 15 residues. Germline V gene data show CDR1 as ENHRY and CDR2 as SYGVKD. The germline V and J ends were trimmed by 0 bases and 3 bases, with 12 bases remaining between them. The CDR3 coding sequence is TGTGCCATCAGTGAGTCACCCAGGGGGGACTACGAGCAGTACTTC. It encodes CAISESPRGDYEQYF.

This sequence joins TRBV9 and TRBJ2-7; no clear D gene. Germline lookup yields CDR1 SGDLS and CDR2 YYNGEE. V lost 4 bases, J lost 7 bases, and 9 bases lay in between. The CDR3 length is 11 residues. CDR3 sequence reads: CASSPGSEQYF. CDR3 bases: TGTGCCAGCAGCCCCGGGTCGGAGCAGTACTTC.

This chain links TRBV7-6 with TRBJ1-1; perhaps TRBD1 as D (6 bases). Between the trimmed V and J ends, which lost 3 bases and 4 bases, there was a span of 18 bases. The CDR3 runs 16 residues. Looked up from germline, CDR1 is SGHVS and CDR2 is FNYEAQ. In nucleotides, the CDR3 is TGTGCCAGCAGCTTTCTGAACGGGGGCGCAAGCACTGAAGCTTTCTTT. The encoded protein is CASSFLNGGASTEAFF.

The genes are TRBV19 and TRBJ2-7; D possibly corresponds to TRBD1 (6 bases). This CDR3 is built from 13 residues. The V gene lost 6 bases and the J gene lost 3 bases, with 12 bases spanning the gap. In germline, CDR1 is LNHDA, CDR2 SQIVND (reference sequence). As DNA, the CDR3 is TGTGCCAGTAGGCCCGGGACACTCTACGAGCAGTACTTC. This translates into CASRPGTLYEQYF.

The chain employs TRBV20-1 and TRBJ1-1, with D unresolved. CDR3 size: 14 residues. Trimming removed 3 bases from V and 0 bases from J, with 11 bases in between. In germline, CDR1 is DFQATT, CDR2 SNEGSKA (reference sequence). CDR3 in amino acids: CSASFASLNTEAFF. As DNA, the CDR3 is TGCAGTGCTAGTTTCGCCAGCTTGAACACTGAAGCTTTCTTT.

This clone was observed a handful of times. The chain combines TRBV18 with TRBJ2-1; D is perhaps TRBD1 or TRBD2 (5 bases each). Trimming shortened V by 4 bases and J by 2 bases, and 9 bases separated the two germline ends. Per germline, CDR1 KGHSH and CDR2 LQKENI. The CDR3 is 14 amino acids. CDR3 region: CASSRGRTYNEQFF. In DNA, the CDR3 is TGTGCCAGCTCACGGGGGAGAACCTACAATGAGCAGTTCTTC.

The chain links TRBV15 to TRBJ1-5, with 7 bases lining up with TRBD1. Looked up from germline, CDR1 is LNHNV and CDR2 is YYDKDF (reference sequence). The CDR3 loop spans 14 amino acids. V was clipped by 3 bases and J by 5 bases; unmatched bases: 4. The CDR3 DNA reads TGTGCCACCAGCAGGGGAGACAGGGATCAGCCCCAGCATTTT. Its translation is CATSRGDRDQPQHF.

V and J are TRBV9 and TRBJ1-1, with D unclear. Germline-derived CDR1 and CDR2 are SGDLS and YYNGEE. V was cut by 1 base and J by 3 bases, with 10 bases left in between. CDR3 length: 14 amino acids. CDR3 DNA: TGTGCCAGCAGCGTATTTGGGTCAGACACTGAAGCTTTCTTT. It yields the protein CASSVFGSDTEAFF. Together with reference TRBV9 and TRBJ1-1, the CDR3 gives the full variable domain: DSGVTQTPKHLITATGQRVTLRCSPRSGDLSVYWYQQSLDQGLQFLIQYYNGEERAKGNILERFSAQQFPDLHSELNLSSLELGDSALYFCASSVFGSDTEAFFGQGTRLTVV.

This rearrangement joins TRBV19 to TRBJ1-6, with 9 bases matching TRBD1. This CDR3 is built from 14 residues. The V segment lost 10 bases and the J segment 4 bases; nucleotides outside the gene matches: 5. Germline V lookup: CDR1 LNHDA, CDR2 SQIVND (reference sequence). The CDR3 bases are TGTGCCACCACCGGGACAGGGTATAATTCACCCCTCCACTTT. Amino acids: CATTGTGYNSPLHF.

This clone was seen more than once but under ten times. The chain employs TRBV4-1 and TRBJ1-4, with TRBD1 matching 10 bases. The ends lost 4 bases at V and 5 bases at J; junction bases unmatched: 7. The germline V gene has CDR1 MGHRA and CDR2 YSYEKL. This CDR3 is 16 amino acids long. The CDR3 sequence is CASSPSSGQGNEKLFF. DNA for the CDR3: TGCGCCAGCAGCCCTTCCTCGGGACAGGGGAATGAAAAACTGTTTTTT.